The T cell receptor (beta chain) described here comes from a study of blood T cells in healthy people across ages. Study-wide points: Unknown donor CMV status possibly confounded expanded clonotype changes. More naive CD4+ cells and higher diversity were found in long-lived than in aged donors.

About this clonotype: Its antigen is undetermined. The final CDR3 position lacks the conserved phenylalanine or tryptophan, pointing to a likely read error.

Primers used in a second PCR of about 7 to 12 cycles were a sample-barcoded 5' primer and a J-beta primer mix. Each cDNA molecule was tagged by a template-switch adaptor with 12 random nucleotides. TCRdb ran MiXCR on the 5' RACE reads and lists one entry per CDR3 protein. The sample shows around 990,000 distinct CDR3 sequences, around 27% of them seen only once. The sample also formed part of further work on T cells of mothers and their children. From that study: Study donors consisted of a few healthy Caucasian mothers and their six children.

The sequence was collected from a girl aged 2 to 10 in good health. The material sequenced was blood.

CDR3 bases: TGTGCCAGCAGCTCCGGGCCATATCTCCCCCTCGGCTACACCCTC. The encoded protein is CASSSGPYLPLGYTL. The chain links TRBV27 to TRBJ1-2; D ambiguous. Germline CDR1 reads MNHEY; CDR2 reads SMNVEV (reference sequence). CDR3 length: 15 residues. The V end lost 6 bases, the J end lost 8 bases, and 22 bases lay between the germline ends.